The rows below give T cell receptor beta chains drawn from one sample of a study of cytomegalovirus exposure and HLA in healthy donors. The data were produced by immunoSEQ multiplex PCR, yet TCRdb's version contains in-frame clones alone and is incomplete. The sample shows some 150,000 clones, 87% of them seen only once. The sequenced sample consisted of PBMCs. These receptors were taken from a woman in her thirties in good health and CMV-seronegative. Each CDR3 is given without its conserved first and last residue. Each record gives: J gene, D gene, V gene, CDR3 protein. A D gene is named only where the DNA matches it firmly.

TRBJ1-2 . TRBV9 ASRTSTGIYGYT
TRBJ2-1 . TRBV5-8 ASSLPYNEQF
TRBJ1-1 . TRBV5-6 ASSSLVRGGTEAF
TRBJ2-1 TRBD2 TRBV6-5 ASSLAGATYNEQF
TRBJ2-7 TRBD1 TRBV19 ASSDPGTGSLEQY
TRBJ1-2 . TRBV6-1 ASSEIFAGLDYGYT
TRBJ2-2 TRBD2 TRBV10-3 AISATSGVNTGELF
TRBJ1-2 . TRBV28 ASRVGPRRAQYGYT
TRBJ2-7 TRBD2 TRBV9 ASSPRGGSYPYEQY
TRBJ2-7 TRBD2 TRBV6-6 ASSYAGAGY
TRBJ2-2 TRBD1 TRBV6-5 ASNPSGGNTGELF
TRBJ2-3 TRBD2 TRBV28 ASRVTSGATDTQY
TRBJ1-1 . TRBV19 ASSISGQPLNTEAF
TRBJ2-1 TRBD2 TRBV9 ASSPGLVRTYNEQF
TRBJ2-5 TRBD2 TRBV4-1 ASSQDRLAGGQETQY
TRBJ2-7 TRBD2 TRBV18 ASSRLAGANEQY
TRBJ2-3 . TRBV11-3 ASSPVGADTQY
TRBJ1-2 . TRBV12-5 ASGLLPPMTNGYT
TRBJ2-2 . TRBV4-1 ASSQDQGRGTGELF
TRBJ2-7 . TRBV5-6 ASSPSRAYEQY
TRBJ2-1 . TRBV6-1 ASSEAPTSHNEQF
TRBJ2-7 . TRBV5-1 ASSLGRQTYEQY
TRBJ2-5 TRBD2 TRBV27 ASSLGGRAKETQY
TRBJ2-2 TRBD1 TRBV5-6 ASSPDRVDTGELF
TRBJ2-7 TRBD2 TRBV10-1 ASFPGTSYEQY
TRBJ1-3 TRBD1 TRBV19 ASTLRGASGNTIY
TRBJ2-5 TRBD2 TRBV19 ASSSRLAGQQETQY
TRBJ1-3 TRBD1 TRBV11-2 ASSRDRGSGNTIY
TRBJ1-5 . TRBV19 ASSISGGRNQPQH
TRBJ1-1 TRBD1 TRBV7-9 ASSSPPPGGTEAF
TRBJ2-3 TRBD1 TRBV28 ASTLQGFITDTQY
TRBJ2-7 . TRBV2 ARARSTGPSEQY
TRBJ2-3 TRBD2 TRBV2 ASEQGLAGRTDTQY
TRBJ2-1 TRBD1 TRBV27 ASTWTGLNNEQF
TRBJ2-5 TRBD2 TRBV5-8 ASSPTGGTWGDQY
. TRBD1 TRBV4-3 ASSQGTGVYEQY
TRBJ2-7 . TRBV7-8 ASSQGHPTYEQY
TRBJ2-3 TRBD2 TRBV10-3 AISELANTQY
TRBJ1-1 . TRBV7-9 ASSSDGQLHTEAF
TRBJ1-2 . TRBV27 ASSLGQSTGYYGYT
TRBJ2-1 . TRBV11-3 ASSYGGAAYNEQF
TRBJ2-5 . TRBV27 ASRIQGRGETQY
TRBJ1-1 TRBD1 TRBV10-3 AIKGTENTEAF